This T cell receptor beta chain was recovered during a study of blood T cell repertoires in COVID-19. The wider study: Samples of COVID-19 (acute and convalescent) were obtained from the United States, Italy and Spain.

V lost 4 bases, J lost 3 bases, and 6 bases stayed unmatched. CDR3 length: 15 amino acids. Germline CDR1 is SGHRS and CDR2 is YFSETQ. As handled by the study authors: The assay estimated nucleated cells by amplifying reference gene primers. Profiling relied on immunoSEQ multiplex PCR, and the TCRdb table lists in-frame clones only, not all of them. The DNA gave D and trimming, while V, J and clone size come from that table. The sample yields over 90,000 clones, under 90% seen once. The origin of this receptor is a human donor in a cohort sampled during active or convalescent COVID-19. The sample comprised peripheral blood. V gene TRBV5-1 combines with J gene TRBJ2-2, with 7 bases aligning to TRBD2. In DNA form, the CDR3 reads TGCGCCAGCAGCGGCGGGGGAGGATACACCGGGGAGCTGTTTTTT. The encoded protein is CASSGGGGYTGELFF. The full variable domain, its missing parts supplied by reference TRBV5-1 and TRBJ2-2, is KAGVTQTPRYLIKTRGQQVTLSCSPISGHRSVSWYQQTPGQGLQFLFEYFSETQRNKGNFPGRFSGRQFSNSRSEMNVSTLELGDSALYLCASSGGGGYTGELFFGEGSRLTVL.